A selection of T cell receptor beta chains follows, all from one sample in a study of blood T cells in healthy people across ages. TCRdb reprocessed the 5' RACE reads via MiXCR and lists one record per CDR3 protein. The sample records 850,000 to 1,000,000 distinct CDR3 sequences, roughly half being singletons. Sequenced sample: blood. Every receptor here comes from a woman in her fifties or sixties in good health. Each CDR3 is given with its conserved first and last residue. The D gene is left open where the match is weak. Clone size is given for some rows only: seen once, a few or many times, or a class if the clone is expanded.

size,D,J,V,DNA,CDR3
few,TRBD2,TRBJ2-3,TRBV9,TGTGCCAGCAGCGGCTGGACTAGCGGGAATGGCTTAGATACGCAGTATTTT,CASSGWTSGNGLDTQYF
.,TRBD1,TRBJ2-2,TRBV29-1,TGCGCCCAGGGGGCAGGGTTCGGCGGGGAGCTGTTTTTT,CAQGAGFGGELFF
.,.,TRBJ2-1,TRBV20-1,TGCAGTGCTATCGGACTAAGCGGCGCCTACAATGAGCAGTTCTTC,CSAIGLSGAYNEQFF
few,TRBD1,TRBJ2-1,TRBV6-5,TGTGCCAGCAGTTACTCGGGTTTAACAGGGGCCTACAATGAGCAGTTCTTC,CASSYSGLTGAYNEQFF
once,.,TRBJ2-7,TRBV4-1,TGCGCCAGCAGCCAACAGGAGGCCTACGAGCAGTACTTC,CASSQQEAYEQYF
few,TRBD2,TRBJ2-7,TRBV10-3,TGTGCGACGGGGACTAGCGGTTACGAGCAGTACTTC,CATGTSGYEQYF
.,.,TRBJ1-4,TRBV6-5,TGTGCCAGCAGCTGGGGGGGAACTAATGAAAAACTGTTTTTT,CASSWGGTNEKLFF
.,TRBD1,TRBJ2-1,TRBV28,TGTGCCAGCAGTTTTCGGGTATCAGGGGGCCTACGCAATGAGCAGTTCTTT,CASSFRVSGGLRNEQFF
few,TRBD1,TRBJ2-7,TRBV7-2,TGTGCCAGCAGCGTTGACAGGGCTATCTACGAGCAGTACTTC,CASSVDRAIYEQYF
.,TRBD2,TRBJ2-3,TRBV10-3,TGTGCCATCAGTGCTGCGGGAGGTTTGGCGGCAGATACGCAGTATTTT,CAISAAGGLAADTQYF
.,.,TRBJ2-7,TRBV4-2,TGTGCCAGCGGCCAACGGGACCCCTCGGAGCTGGAGCAGTACTTC,CASGQRDPSELEQYF
few,.,TRBJ2-7,TRBV7-7,TGTGCCAGCAGCTTAGCTGACGACAACTCCTACGAGCAGTACTTC,CASSLADDNSYEQYF
.,.,TRBJ2-3,TRBV9,TGTGCCAGCAGCGTAGCCCCAATTACACATACGCATTATTTT,CASSVAPITHTHYF
few,.,TRBJ2-5,TRBV29-1,TGCAGCGTTGAAGATCGGGCCAGGGGTTTACAAGAGACCCAGTACTTC,CSVEDRARGLQETQYF
.,TRBD1,TRBJ2-7,TRBV15,TGTGCCACCAGCAGATCCCTCCGGGACAGGTTAGCCTACGAGCAGTACTTC,CATSRSLRDRLAYEQYF
few,TRBD2,TRBJ2-5,TRBV10-3,TGTGCCATCAGTGAAGCGGGAGCAGGGGAGACCCAGTACTTC,CAISEAGAGETQYF
.,.,TRBJ2-6,TRBV19,TGTGCCAGTAGTATGTTGGGGGCCAACTCTGGGGCCAACGTCCTGACTTTC,CASSMLGANSGANVLTF
few,.,TRBJ2-7,TRBV2,TGTGCCAGCTCGTGGGGGGAAGAAACCCAGTACTTC,CASSWGEETQYF
.,.,TRBJ2-7,TRBV29-1,TGCAGCGTTAAGGGGTTCTACGAGCAGTACTTC,CSVKGFYEQYF
few,TRBD2,TRBJ2-2,TRBV20-1,TGCAGTGCTCGCGGACTAGCGGGAGTCCGCACCGGGGAGCTGTTTTTT,CSARGLAGVRTGELFF
.,.,TRBJ2-1,TRBV14,TGTGCCAGCAGCCAAGAACCGCGGTTATACAATGAGCAGTTCTTC,CASSQEPRLYNEQFF
many,TRBD1,TRBJ1-1,TRBV20-1,TGCAGTGCCCAGGGGGAGAACGTAGACACTGAAGCTTTCTTT,CSAQGENVDTEAFF
.,.,TRBJ1-2,TRBV7-2,TGTGCCAGCAGCTTCCCCGGAGGGGCGGGCTACACCTTC,CASSFPGGAGYTF
many,.,TRBJ2-3,TRBV11-1,TGTGCCAGCAGCTTAGCCCCCACAGATACGCAGTATTTT,CASSLAPTDTQYF
once,.,TRBJ2-1,TRBV28,TGTGCCAGCAGGGTAGACTATGAGCAGTTCTTC,CASRVDYEQFF
.,.,TRBJ2-3,TRBV19,TGTGCCAGTAGTATCGGATCCAGGGGCACCGGAGATACGCAGTATTTT,CASSIGSRGTGDTQYF
many,TRBD2,TRBJ2-5,TRBV29-1,TGCAGCGTTCAAGGACTAGCGGGAGGTACAGAGACCCAGTACTTC,CSVQGLAGGTETQYF
.,.,TRBJ2-7,TRBV2,TGTGCCAGCAGTGAGCCGTACTACGAGCCGTACTTC,CASSEPYYEPYF
.,.,TRBJ1-4,TRBV28,TGTGCCAGCGGTCGGGTCGATGAAAAACTGTTTTTT,CASGRVDEKLFF
.,.,TRBJ2-5,TRBV30,TGTGCCTGGAGTCGGGGACACAACCAAGAGACCCAGTACTTC,CAWSRGHNQETQYF
.,.,TRBJ2-1,TRBV12-3/TRBV12-4,TGTGCCAGCAGTTCGTACAATGAGCTGTTCTTC,CASSSYNELFF
few,.,TRBJ2-7,TRBV4-1,TGCGCCAGCAGCCAATTATACGGGAGCTCCTACGAGCAGTACTTC,CASSQLYGSSYEQYF
few,TRBD1,TRBJ2-7,TRBV12-3/TRBV12-4,TGTGCCAGCAGTTCCGGACAGGTTTTACTTGCGAAGGGGGCATACGAGCAGTACTTC,CASSSGQVLLAKGAYEQYF
.,.,TRBJ1-1,TRBV5-5,TGTGCCAGCAGCGTGATACAGGCAAGGGCTGAAGCTTTCTTT,CASSVIQARAEAFF
few,.,TRBJ2-3,TRBV4-2,TGTGCCAGCAGCCACCCGGGGGACAGCACAGATACGCAGTATTTT,CASSHPGDSTDTQYF
.,.,TRBJ1-2,TRBV4-3,TGCGCCAGCAGCCGACAACTTCGGGAAGGAAGAACCTATGGCTACACCTTC,CASSRQLREGRTYGYTF
.,.,TRBJ2-2,TRBV7-9,TGTGCCAGCAGCCCAGAGGTCGGGGAGCTGTTTTTT,CASSPEVGELFF
.,TRBD1,TRBJ2-1,TRBV11-3,TGTGCCAGCAGCCCACGGGACAGGAGGGTCCATGAGCAGTTCTTC,CASSPRDRRVHEQFF
once,TRBD2,TRBJ2-3,TRBV20-1,TGCAGTGCTAGCTCCCGGGAGGGTCAGGCAGATACGCAGTATTTT,CSASSREGQADTQYF
.,.,TRBJ2-2,TRBV14,TGTGCCAGCAGCCAGAAGTGGGGGGAGCTGTTTTTT,CASSQKWGELFF
.,.,TRBJ2-5,TRBV20-1,TGCAGTGCTAGCTGGACCATAAATGAGCAGTACTTC,CSASWTINEQYF
few,TRBD2,TRBJ2-3,TRBV28,TGTGCCAGCAGTCTGGGACTAGCGGGACAGTATTTT,CASSLGLAGQYF
.,.,TRBJ2-7,TRBV9,TGTGCCAGCAGCGGAGGAAGCCGCTACGAGCAGTACTTC,CASSGGSRYEQYF
.,.,TRBJ1-2,TRBV6-6,TGTGCCAGCAGACCCTCGGCCCCTGGCTACACCTTC,CASRPSAPGYTF
.,TRBD1,TRBJ2-3,TRBV27,TGTGCCAGCAGGCCAGGGGGCCAGGGCGCGCAGTATTTT,CASRPGGQGAQYF
.,TRBD1,TRBJ1-4,TRBV4-1,TGCGCCAGCAGCCAAGACCACAGGGGCTTTGAAAAACTGTTTTTT,CASSQDHRGFEKLFF
.,.,TRBJ1-5,TRBV28,TGTGCCAGCAGAATACGGGACACTCAGCATTTT,CASRIRDTQHF
.,.,TRBJ1-4,TRBV10-3,TGTGCCATCAGTAACCCCGGAGGGCCGGATAGGGAAAAACTGTTTTTT,CAISNPGGPDREKLFF
few,.,TRBJ1-2,TRBV27,TGTGCCAGCAGTTACGCAGGGGAGGGCTACACCTTC,CASSYAGEGYTF
.,.,TRBJ1-2,TRBV29-1,TGCAGCGTTGAAGAAACGACAGTGCCGCGCTATGGCTACACCTTC,CSVEETTVPRYGYTF
.,.,TRBJ2-7,TRBV4-1,TGCGCCAGCAGCCAAGCGACCAGGTGTCAGTACTTC,CASSQATRCQYF
.,TRBD1,TRBJ1-1,TRBV19,TGTGCCAGTAGTACCCCGTCCGGGACAGGGAGGAACACTGAAGCTTTCTTT,CASSTPSGTGRNTEAFF
.,TRBD1,TRBJ1-2,TRBV28,TGTGCCACTTTAAAGGACAGGGGGCCTAGTGGCTACACCTTC,CATLKDRGPSGYTF